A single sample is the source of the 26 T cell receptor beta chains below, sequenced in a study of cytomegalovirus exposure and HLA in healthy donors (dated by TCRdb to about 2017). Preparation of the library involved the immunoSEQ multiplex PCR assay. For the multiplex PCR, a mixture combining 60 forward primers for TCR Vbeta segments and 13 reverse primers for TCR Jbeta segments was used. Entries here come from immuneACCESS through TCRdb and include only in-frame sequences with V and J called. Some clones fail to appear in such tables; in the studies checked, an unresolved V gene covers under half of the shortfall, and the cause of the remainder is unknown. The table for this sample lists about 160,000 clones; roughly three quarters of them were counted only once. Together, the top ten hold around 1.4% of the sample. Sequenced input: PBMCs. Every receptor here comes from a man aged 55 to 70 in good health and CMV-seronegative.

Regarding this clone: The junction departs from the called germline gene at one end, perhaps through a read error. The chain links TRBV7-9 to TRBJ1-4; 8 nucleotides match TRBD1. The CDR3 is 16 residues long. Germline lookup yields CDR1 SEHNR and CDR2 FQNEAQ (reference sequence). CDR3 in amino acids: CSSSGAGGSDSEKLFF. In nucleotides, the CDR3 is TGTTCCAGCAGCGGCGCAGGGGGCTCGGACTCTGAAAAACTGTTTTTT. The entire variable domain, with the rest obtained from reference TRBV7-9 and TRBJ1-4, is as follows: DTGVSQNPRHKITKRGQNVTFRCDPISEHNRLYWYRQTLGQGPEFLTYFQNEAQLEKSRLLSDRFSAERPKGSFSTLEIQRTEQGDSAMYLCSSSGAGGSDSEKLFFGSGTQLSVL.

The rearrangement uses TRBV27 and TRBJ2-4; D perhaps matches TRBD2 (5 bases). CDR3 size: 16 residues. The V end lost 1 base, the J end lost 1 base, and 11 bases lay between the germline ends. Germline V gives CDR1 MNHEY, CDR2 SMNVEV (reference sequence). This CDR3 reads CASSLFEGFAKNIQYF. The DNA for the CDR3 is TGTGCCAGCAGTTTATTTGAGGGTTTTGCCAAAAACATTCAGTACTTC.

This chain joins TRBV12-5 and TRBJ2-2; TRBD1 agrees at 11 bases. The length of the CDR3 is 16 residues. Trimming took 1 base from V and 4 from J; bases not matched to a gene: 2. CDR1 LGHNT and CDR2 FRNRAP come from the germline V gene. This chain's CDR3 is CASGLGGTGGTGELFF. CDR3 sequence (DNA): TGTGCTAGTGGTTTGGGAGGGACAGGGGGCACCGGGGAGCTGTTTTTT. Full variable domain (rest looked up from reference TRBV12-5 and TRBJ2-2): DARVTQTPRHKVTEMGQEVTMRCQPILGHNTVFWYRQTMMQGLELLAYFRNRAPLDDSGMPKDRFSAEMPDATLATLKIQPSEPRDSAVYFCASGLGGTGGTGELFFGEGSRLTVL.

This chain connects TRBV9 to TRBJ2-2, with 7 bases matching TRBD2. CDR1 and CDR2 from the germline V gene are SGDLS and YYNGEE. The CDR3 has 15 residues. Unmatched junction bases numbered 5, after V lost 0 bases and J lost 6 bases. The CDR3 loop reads CASSVVQGGSGELFF. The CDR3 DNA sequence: TGTGCCAGCAGCGTAGTTCAGGGAGGGTCCGGGGAGCTGTTTTTT.

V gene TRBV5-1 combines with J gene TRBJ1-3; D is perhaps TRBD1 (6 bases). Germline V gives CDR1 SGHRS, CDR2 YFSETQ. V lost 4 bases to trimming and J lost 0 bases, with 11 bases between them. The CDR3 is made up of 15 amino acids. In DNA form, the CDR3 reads TGCGCCAGCAGCAACGACAGGTACTCTGGAAACACCATATATTTT. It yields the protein CASSNDRYSGNTIYF.

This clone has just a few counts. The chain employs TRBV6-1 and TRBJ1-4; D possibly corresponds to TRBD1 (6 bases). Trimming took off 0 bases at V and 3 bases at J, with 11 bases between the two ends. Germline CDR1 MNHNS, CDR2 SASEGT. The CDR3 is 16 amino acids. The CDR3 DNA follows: TGTGCCAGCAGTGAAGCGCTAGGACAGTCTAATGAAAAACTGTTTTTT. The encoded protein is CASSEALGQSNEKLFF.

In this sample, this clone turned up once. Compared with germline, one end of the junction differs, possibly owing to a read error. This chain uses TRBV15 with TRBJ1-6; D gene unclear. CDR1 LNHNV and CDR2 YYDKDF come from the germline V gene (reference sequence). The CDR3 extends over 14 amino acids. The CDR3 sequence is CATSPSSYNSPPHF. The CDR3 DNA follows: TGTGCCACCAGCCCGAGCTCCTATAATTCACCCCCCCACTTT.

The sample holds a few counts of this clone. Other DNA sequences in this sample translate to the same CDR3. CDR3 amino acids: CASSEGGGGQPQHF. The CDR3 DNA reads as TGTGCCAGCAGTGAAGGGGGGGGTGGTCAGCCCCAGCATTTT. This chain uses TRBV6-1 with TRBJ1-5; D might be TRBD1 (5 bases). CDR1 and CDR2 (germline): MNHNS, SASEGT. CDR3 size: 14 residues. Trimming removed 1 base from V and 6 bases from J, with 10 bases in between.

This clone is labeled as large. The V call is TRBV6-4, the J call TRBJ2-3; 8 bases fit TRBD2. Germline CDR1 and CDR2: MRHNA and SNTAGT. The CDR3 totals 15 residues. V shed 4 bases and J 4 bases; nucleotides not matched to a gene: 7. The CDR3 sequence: CASSGLAGEADTQYF. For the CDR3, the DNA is TGTGCCAGCAGTGGTCTAGCGGGTGAGGCAGATACGCAGTATTTT.

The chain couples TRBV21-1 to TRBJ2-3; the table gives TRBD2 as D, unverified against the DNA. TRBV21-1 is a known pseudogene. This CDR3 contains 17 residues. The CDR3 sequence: CASSKVGLAGPSDTQYF. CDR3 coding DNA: TGTGCCAGCAGCAAAGTAGGGCTAGCGGGGCCCTCAGATACGCAGTATTTT.

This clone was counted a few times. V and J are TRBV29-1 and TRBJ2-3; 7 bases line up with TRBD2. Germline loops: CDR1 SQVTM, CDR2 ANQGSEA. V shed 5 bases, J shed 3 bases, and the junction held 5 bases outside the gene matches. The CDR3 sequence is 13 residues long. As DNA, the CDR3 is TGCAGCGTTTGGGGGGGTGGGACAGATACGCAGTATTTT. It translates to CSVWGGGTDTQYF.

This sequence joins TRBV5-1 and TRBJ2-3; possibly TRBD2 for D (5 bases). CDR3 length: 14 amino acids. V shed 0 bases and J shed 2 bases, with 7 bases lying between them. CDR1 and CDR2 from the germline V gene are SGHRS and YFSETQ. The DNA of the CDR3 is TGCGCCAGCAGCTTGGCCGACTACACAGATACGCAGTATTTT. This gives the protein CASSLADYTDTQYF.

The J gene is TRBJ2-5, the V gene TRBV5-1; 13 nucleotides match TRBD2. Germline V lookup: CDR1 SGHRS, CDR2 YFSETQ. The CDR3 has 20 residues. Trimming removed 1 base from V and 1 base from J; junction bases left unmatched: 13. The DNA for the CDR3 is TGCGCCAGCAGCTTGCGGCGACTAGCGGGGGGCCCAACCCCCCAAGAGACCCAGTACTTC. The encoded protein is CASSLRRLAGGPTPQETQYF.

CDR3 nucleotides: TGCGCCAGCAGCTTTAGCGCAGAAGATGGTCCCCTCCACTTT. Translated: CASSFSAEDGPLHF. This chain joins TRBV5-1 and TRBJ1-6; D not certain. This CDR3 is 14 amino acids long. Germline V gene sequence: CDR1 SGHRS, CDR2 YFSETQ. V dropped 2 bases and J dropped 13 bases, with 16 bases sitting between them.

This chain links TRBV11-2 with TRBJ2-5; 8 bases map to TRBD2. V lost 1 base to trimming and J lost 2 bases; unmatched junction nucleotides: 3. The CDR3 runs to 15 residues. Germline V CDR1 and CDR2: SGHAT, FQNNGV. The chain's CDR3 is CASSLAGGDQETQYF. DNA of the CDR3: TGTGCCAGCAGCTTAGCGGGGGGGGATCAAGAGACCCAGTACTTC.

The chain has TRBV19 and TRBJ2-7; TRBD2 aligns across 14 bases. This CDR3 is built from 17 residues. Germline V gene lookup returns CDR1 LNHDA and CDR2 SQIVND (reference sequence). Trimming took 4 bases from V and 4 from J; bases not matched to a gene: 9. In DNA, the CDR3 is TGTGCCAGTAGTAATCTTGGGACTAGCGGGAGAGCTTACGAGCAGTACTTC. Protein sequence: CASSNLGTSGRAYEQYF.

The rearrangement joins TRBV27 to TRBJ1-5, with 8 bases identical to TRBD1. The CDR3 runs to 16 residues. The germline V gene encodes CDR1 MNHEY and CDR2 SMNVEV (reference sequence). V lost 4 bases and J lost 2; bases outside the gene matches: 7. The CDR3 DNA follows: TGTGCCAGCAGTTGGGCCCGGGACAGGCGCAATCAGCCCCAGCATTTT. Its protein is CASSWARDRRNQPQHF.

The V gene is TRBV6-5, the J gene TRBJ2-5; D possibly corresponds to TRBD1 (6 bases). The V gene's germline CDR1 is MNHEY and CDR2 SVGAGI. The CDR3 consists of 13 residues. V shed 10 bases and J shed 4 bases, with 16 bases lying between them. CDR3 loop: CATRPGVGETQYF. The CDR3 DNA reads TGTGCCACCCGCCCAGGGGTCGGAGAGACCCAGTACTTC.

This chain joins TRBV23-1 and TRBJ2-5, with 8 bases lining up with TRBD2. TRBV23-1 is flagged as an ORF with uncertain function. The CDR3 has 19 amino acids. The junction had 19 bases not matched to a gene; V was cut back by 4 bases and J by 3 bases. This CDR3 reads CASSRPLGPTGLEKETQYF. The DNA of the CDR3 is TGCGCCAGCAGTCGTCCGCTGGGACCGACGGGACTAGAGAAAGAGACCCAGTACTTC.

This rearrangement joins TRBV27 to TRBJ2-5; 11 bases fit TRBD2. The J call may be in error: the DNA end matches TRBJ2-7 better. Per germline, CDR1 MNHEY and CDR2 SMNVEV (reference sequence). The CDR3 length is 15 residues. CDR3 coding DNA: TGTGCCAGCAGTTTATCACTAGCGGGAGTGTACGAGCAGTACTTC. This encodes CASSLSLAGVYEQYF.

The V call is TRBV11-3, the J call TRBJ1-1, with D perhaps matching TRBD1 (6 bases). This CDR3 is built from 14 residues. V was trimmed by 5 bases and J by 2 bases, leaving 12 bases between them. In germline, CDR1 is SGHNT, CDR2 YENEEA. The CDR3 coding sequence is TGTGCCAGCAGCCGAGGGGGATTCAACACTGAAGCTTTCTTT. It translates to CASSRGGFNTEAFF.

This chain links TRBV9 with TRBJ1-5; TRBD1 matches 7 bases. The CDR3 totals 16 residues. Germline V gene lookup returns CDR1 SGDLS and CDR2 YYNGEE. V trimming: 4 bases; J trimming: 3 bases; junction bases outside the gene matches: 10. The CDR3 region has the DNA TGTGCCAGCAGCAGAGGGGCAGGGGGAATCAATCAGCCCCAGCATTTT. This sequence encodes CASSRGAGGINQPQHF.

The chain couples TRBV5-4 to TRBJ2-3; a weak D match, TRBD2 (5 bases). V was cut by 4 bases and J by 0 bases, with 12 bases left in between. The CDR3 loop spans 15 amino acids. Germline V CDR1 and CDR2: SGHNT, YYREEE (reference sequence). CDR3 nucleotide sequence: TGTGCCAGCAGCCTGGAGCGGACTAGCACAGATACGCAGTATTTT. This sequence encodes CASSLERTSTDTQYF.

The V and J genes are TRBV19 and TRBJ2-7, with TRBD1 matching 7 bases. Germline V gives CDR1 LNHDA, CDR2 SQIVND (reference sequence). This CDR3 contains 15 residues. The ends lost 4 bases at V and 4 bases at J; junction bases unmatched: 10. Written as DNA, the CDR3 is TGTGCCAGTAGTAGACTCCGGGACAGTAGGTACGAGCAGTACTTC. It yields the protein CASSRLRDSRYEQYF.

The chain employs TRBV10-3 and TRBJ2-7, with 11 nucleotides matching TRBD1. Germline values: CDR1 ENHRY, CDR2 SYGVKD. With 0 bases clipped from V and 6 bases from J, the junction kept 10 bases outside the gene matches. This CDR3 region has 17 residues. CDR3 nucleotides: TGTGCCATCAGTGAGTCGCTGGGTCGGACAGGGGGCTTCGAGCAGTACTTC. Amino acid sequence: CAISESLGRTGGFEQYF.

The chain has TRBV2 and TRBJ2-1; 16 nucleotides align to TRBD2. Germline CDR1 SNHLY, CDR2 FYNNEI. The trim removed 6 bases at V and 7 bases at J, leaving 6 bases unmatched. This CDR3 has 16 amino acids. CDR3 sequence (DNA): TGTGCCAGCAGAACCGGGACTAGCGGGGGGGCTAATGAGCAGTTCTTC. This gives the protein CASRTGTSGGANEQFF.